One T cell receptor (beta chain) is described in this entry. This clone was seen a handful of times. The target of this receptor is not known. One base away there is no much larger clone; base qualities are not given. The sample belongs to a study of cytomegalovirus exposure and HLA in healthy donors (dated by TCRdb to about 2017). Regarding the research as a whole: In an earlier analysis of some 610 of the donors, 276 Gb of sequence data and 90 million to 120 million unique TCR beta sequences from about 179 million T cells were reported. Roughly 300 gigabases of sequencing data and around 88 million unique TCR sequences made up an early release that covered roughly 670 HLA-typed donors. Of the roughly 400 genotyped donors, about 80% fell in the genetic ancestry cluster associated with self-reported Caucasian donors. The study was designed to test whether signatures of past pathogen exposure could be identified by cataloging public T cell receptors. The T cell repertoires of 670 or so subjects were profiled by immunosequencing and related to cytomegalovirus serostatus. A separate validation cohort of roughly 130 different subjects was used in addition to the approximately 610-subject first cohort. The study combined high-throughput TCR immunosequencing, statistical association of individual TCRs with disease status, and machine learning to predict cytomegalovirus infection status. A later analysis re-examined previously published TCR beta repertoires from more than 550 donors and added high-resolution HLA genotyping to investigate patterns of TCR occurrence. Rather than drawing on any new phenotypic data, the later analysis identified candidate immune exposures from TCR beta sequences and the way those sequences occurred across donors. An earlier analysis of around 580 of the donors used high-throughput TCR beta sequencing to judge whether each TCR beta V gene segment behaved as functional or pseudogenic. Donor age, sex, ethnicity and CMV serostatus were compiled together with the repertoire data. In a later genetic analysis, genome-wide SNP genotypes for about three fifths of the 666 donors were used, and that subset was treated as a discovery cohort. All discovery cohort repertoires had been generated on a single sequencing platform. Class I and class II HLA loci were covered by the typing at four-digit resolution. Typing coverage differed by locus: A, B, C, DRB1 and DQB1 were typed in roughly 620-630 donors, DQA1 in roughly 500, DPA1 in around 600, and DPB1 in approximately 450. Five DR-DQ haplotypes were handled as single units for association and clustering because linkage in the cohort was strong. Among 398 genotyped donors of the cohort, an average of about 220,000 unique TCR beta nucleotide sequences was sequenced per donor, of which about 18% were non-productive. Overall results and qualifications from the work: Correlated functional status among segregating V segments might be attributable to linkage disequilibrium, but an unknown experimental factor could not be ruled out. Over 15 rarely observed V segments, including chromosome 9 orphons, were excluded from the earlier analysis of about 600 of the donors because counts were too low. A later analysis associated about 16,000 TCR beta sequences with specific HLA alleles at a false discovery rate of 0.05. A cluster of highly shared sequence variants was judged likely to represent a technical artifact of the sequencing pipeline. The classifier was reported to diagnose cytomegalovirus status with high specificity and sensitivity in both the original and validation cohorts. Most TCR sequences were observed very rarely across donors, whereas some public TCRs were present in many individuals. The authors suggested that the approach could potentially be generalized to other disease states and immunological phenotypes. In this cohort, only TCR beta chains were sequenced, and detectable features were limited by the absence of alpha or paired-chain data. In a later analysis, HLA-associated TCR beta chains showed more clonal expansion and lower generation probabilities than non-associated chains that were equally common. A total of 150 to 200 TCR beta chains were listed by the study as associated with cytomegalovirus. For the cohort, immune exposure information was limited to CMV serostatus. In a later analysis, most CMV-associated TCR beta chains were found to appear HLA-restricted, with HLA associations seemingly driven largely by CMV exposure. Because some donors lacked HLA typing at each locus, the association tests relied only on the typed subset. In vitro tests confirmed that three of the cytomegalovirus-associated TCR beta chains recognize cytomegalovirus antigens. Strong co-occurrence of HLA alleles, especially DR and DQ, made assigning TCR associations to individual alleles difficult. According to a later genetic analysis, donors in an Asian-associated ancestry cluster had fewer N-insertions in productive TCRs than the approximately 710-donor mean. Several of the top co-occurrence clusters appeared to be linked to parvovirus B19, influenza, CMV and Epstein-Barr virus, according to a later analysis. A further reported finding was that TCR beta sequences accurately predicted the HLA-A and HLA-B alleles for most subjects in the first cohort. V-gene and J-gene trimming of TCR beta chains was associated with a missense DCLRE1C variant in a later genetic analysis, and the association was replicated in an independent cohort. Some IMGT-functional V segments, including TRBV6-2 and TRBV6-3, could not be told apart with the 87-base-pair reads, so those segments were excluded. A later analysis found that TCR association rates varied across HLA loci, with DRB1 alleles showing the most associated TCRs and HLA-C alleles the fewest. An earlier analysis of some 560 of the donors showed that most TCR beta V segments appeared in productive rearrangements either about 87% or about 30% of the time, which broadly matched IMGT annotations. Presence/absence analyses assumed roughly uniform sequencing depth across donors, an assumption that may not hold.

CDR1 and CDR2 are read off the germline V gene as MDHEN and SYDVKM. The CDR3 numbers 16 residues from cysteine through phenylalanine. CDR3 DNA is the only sequence kept; it has 48 bases, read in frame from the first base. Germline trimming amounts to 4 bases on V and 2 bases on J, with 7 as the count of junction bases outside the gene matches. The cohort was made up of under 800 healthy bone marrow donors. All cohort members were sampled while nominally healthy, although unrecorded immune exposures were likely present. The donor tested CMV seronegative and was one of the 352 seronegative cohort members. A peripheral blood sample was collected from each donor, and TCR beta sequencing was performed on peripheral blood mononuclear cells. Genomic DNA was extracted from the blood cell samples with the Qiagen DNeasy Blood Extraction Kit. The library was built by means of the immunoSEQ multiplex PCR assay. The multiplex PCR relied on a mix of 60 forward primers for TCR Vbeta segments and 13 reverse primers for TCR Jbeta segments. Amplification of the CDR3 region of rearranged TCR beta genes was performed with a multiplex PCR assay on genomic DNA. The Illumina HiSeq System was used to sequence the amplified TCR beta libraries as 87-base-pair reads. The paper's data handling went like this. Across the 700 or so repertoires, a later analysis counted approximately 83 million unique TCR beta chains, some 11 million of which were shared by at least two donors. A nearest-neighbor algorithm error-corrected the raw reads and collapsed the reads into unique sequences, merging closely related sequences to remove PCR and sequencing errors. Alignment of CDR3 sequences to IMGT reference sequences was used to assign V, D and J gene segments. For a sequence to be retained, a match of at least six nucleotides was required to both a V gene segment and a J gene segment. A rearrangement was called productive if the CDR3 had no stop codons and remained in frame with V and J, and every other rearrangement was called non-productive. CDR3 was defined by IMGT convention, running from the second conserved V-encoded cysteine to the conserved J-encoded phenylalanine. Sequences without an unambiguous match to a single V gene segment were excluded from the earlier analysis of several hundred of the donors. In an earlier analysis of roughly 600 of the donors, a V segment was called functional when productive rearrangements were above 56.7%, and segregating when the standard deviation between donors exceeded 5%. A statistical classification framework was built for diagnosing cytomegalovirus status from the catalog of TCR beta chain sequences. In a later analysis, V and J genes were assigned by comparing TCR nucleotide sequences against IMGT/GENE-DB human TR gene sequences. A later analysis assigned CDR3 sequences and most-parsimonious VDJ recombination scenarios with the TCRdist pipeline. In a later analysis, every TCR beta chain was defined by the combination of its CDR3 amino acid sequence and its V-gene family, and reads without a unique V-gene family were dropped. As a way to deal with suspected cross-contamination and a sequencing artifact, a later analysis dropped 640 or so nucleotide sequences that were highly shared and had low generation probability. In a later analysis, a clonal expansion index for each public chain was calculated from normalized within-repertoire ranks of inferred template counts. In a later analysis, generation probabilities were computed with a VDJ recombination model fitted to out-of-frame rearrangements, and the resulting probabilities were checked against IGoR. In a later analysis, hypergeometric tests were used to score TCR-TCR, TCR-HLA and TCR-CMV co-occurrence, with a repertoire-size bias correction applied to TCR pairs. In a later analysis, false discovery rates were estimated by permuting HLA or CMV assignments 20 times. In a later analysis, co-occurring TCRs were grouped using DBSCAN, and TCRdist sequence similarity was added for clustering within HLA-allele-positive subsets. Co-occurrence clustering excluded repertoires with fewer than 30,000 or more than 120,000 public chains, plus five with anomalous nucleotide sharing. In TCRdb, the immuneACCESS table is reduced to in-frame sequences with V and J assigned. These tables do not hold every clone; where another copy was compared, an unresolved V gene accounts for under half, and the others remain unexplained. V and J calls and clone size are copied from that table; D and trimming were computed from the DNA. This sample holds 90,000 to 150,000 clones; 15% were observed only once. Of the sample, 1.9% is held by the ten largest clones.

This TCR derives from a woman aged 18-29 years in good health and CMV-seronegative. In this chain, TRBV28 is recombined with TRBJ2-1; 8 nucleotides in the junction match TRBD1. Sequenced: PBMCs. The sequenced DNA is TGTGCCAGCAGTTCTGCCCGGACAGGGACCTACAATGAGCAGTTCTTC. This encodes CASSSARTGTYNEQFF.